Shown below are 10 T cell receptor beta chains from a single sample sequenced in a study of T cell responses to AZD1222 COVID-19 vaccine. Using immunoSEQ multiplex PCR, the repertoire was profiled, and TCRdb retains in-frame clones only, with some absent. In the table there are about 100,000 clones, 80% to 90% of which are singletons. The source material was peripheral blood, sampled on day 0 of AZD1222 vaccination. These receptor sequences come from an adult in good health.

The gene calls are TRBV3-1 (or the pseudogene TRBV3-2) and TRBJ2-3, with 8 bases matching TRBD2. There are 14 residues in the CDR3. The germline V gene encodes CDR1 LGHDT and CDR2 YNNKEL (reference sequence). J lost 6 bases, V lost 0 bases, and 2 bases had no gene match. CDR3 protein: CASSQDGRVDTQYF. The CDR3 DNA is TGTGCCAGCAGCCAAGACGGGAGGGTGGATACGCAGTATTTT.

V and J are TRBV27 and TRBJ1-5; 8 nucleotides agree with TRBD1. This CDR3 is built from 15 residues. Germline V CDR1 and CDR2: MNHEY, SMNVEV (reference sequence). Losses at the gene ends were 6 bases for V and 1 base for J; bases not matched to a gene: 5. CDR3 nucleotide sequence: TGTGCCAGCAGACTCGGACAGGGAAGCAATCAGCCCCAGCATTTT. Protein sequence: CASRLGQGSNQPQHF.

The table lists this clone with a few counts. The V call is TRBV28, the J call TRBJ1-5, with TRBD1 as a possible D gene (5 bases). V was clipped by 11 bases and J by 1 base, with 12 bases between them. CDR1 and CDR2 from the germline V gene are MDHEN and SYDVKM. This CDR3 has 13 amino acids. The CDR3 protein is CAGQGTSNQPQHF. The CDR3 DNA sequence: TGTGCCGGTCAGGGCACGAGCAATCAGCCCCAGCATTTT.

The chain joins TRBV24-1 to TRBJ2-2, with D perhaps TRBD2 (5 bases). Germline CDR1 is KGHDR and CDR2 is SFDVKD. Trimming pared 5 bases from V and 7 bases from J, leaving 10 bases between. This CDR3 has 13 amino acids. For the CDR3, the DNA is TGTGCCACCAGTGTCCAAGGAGGCGGGGAGCTGTTTTTT. This codes for CATSVQGGGELFF.

The chain combines TRBV2 with TRBJ1-1; maybe TRBD1 (6 bases). The CDR3 spans 13 residues. Germline lookup yields CDR1 SNHLY and CDR2 FYNNEI. The germline V and J ends were trimmed by 6 bases and 4 bases, with 12 bases remaining between them. The CDR3: CASRGTWGTEAFF. The CDR3 bases are TGTGCCAGCAGGGGGACATGGGGCACTGAAGCTTTCTTT.

The CDR3 DNA is TGTGCCAGCAGTGCCGCGACAGGGGTTAATTCACCCCTCCACTTT. Its translation: CASSAATGVNSPLHF. The chain combines TRBV5-4 with TRBJ1-6, with 8 bases that match TRBD1. Germline V CDR1 and CDR2: SGHNT, YYREEE (reference sequence). J was trimmed by 6 bases and V by 5 bases; bases with no gene match: 7. The CDR3 extends over 15 amino acids.

With regard to this clone: Other DNA sequences in this specimen translate into the identical CDR3. The chain uses TRBV30 and TRBJ1-1; a possible D gene is TRBD1 (6 bases). This CDR3 is 13 amino acids long. Trimming pared 5 bases from V and 1 base from J, leaving 11 bases between. Germline V CDR1 and CDR2: GTSNPN, SVGIG (reference sequence). As DNA, the CDR3 is TGTGCCTGGTCCGGGACACCGAACACTGAAGCTTTCTTT. Amino acids: CAWSGTPNTEAFF.

The chain couples TRBV6-5 to TRBJ1-1, with D tentatively TRBD1 (6 bases). Looked up from germline, CDR1 is MNHEY and CDR2 is SVGAGI. The length of the CDR3 is 12 residues. Trimming shortened V by 10 bases and J by 5 bases, and 14 bases separated the two germline ends. The CDR3 is CAIRGGVTEAFF. CDR3 coding DNA: TGTGCCATCAGGGGTGGGGTGACTGAAGCTTTCTTT.

The chain links TRBV6-5 to TRBJ2-2; 7 positions agree with TRBD1. Germline lookup yields CDR1 MNHEY and CDR2 SVGAGI. The CDR3 sequence is 13 residues long. The J segment lost 15 bases and the V segment lost 0 bases, leaving 7 bases of the junction unmatched. The CDR3 sequence: CASSYSETGKVFF. Written as DNA, the CDR3 is TGTGCCAGCAGTTACTCGGAGACAGGGAAGGTGTTTTTT.

This clone was detected only once. J is TRBJ1-1 and V is TRBV4-1, with D possibly matching TRBD1 (5 bases). V shed 5 bases and J shed 1 base, with 8 bases lying between them. The CDR3 runs 13 residues. Germline-derived CDR1 and CDR2 are MGHRA and YSYEKL. The CDR3 is CASSLGQNTEAFF. DNA for the CDR3: TGCGCCAGCAGCTTAGGACAGAACACTGAAGCTTTCTTT.